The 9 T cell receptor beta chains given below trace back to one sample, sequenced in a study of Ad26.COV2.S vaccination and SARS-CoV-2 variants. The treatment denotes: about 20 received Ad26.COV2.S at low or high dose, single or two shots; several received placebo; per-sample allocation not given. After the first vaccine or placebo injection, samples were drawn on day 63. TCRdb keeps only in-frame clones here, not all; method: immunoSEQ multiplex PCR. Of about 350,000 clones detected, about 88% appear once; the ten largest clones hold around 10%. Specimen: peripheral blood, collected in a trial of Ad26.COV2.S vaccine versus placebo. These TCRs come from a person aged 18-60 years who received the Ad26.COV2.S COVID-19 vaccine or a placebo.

The CDR3 DNA is TGTGCCAGCACCGGGGCACCCACCGGGGAGCTGTTTTTT. Its translation: CASTGAPTGELFF. The genes are TRBV6-5 and TRBJ2-2; either TRBD1 or TRBD2 may supply D (5 bases each). CDR1 and CDR2 (germline): MNHEY, SVGAGI. This CDR3 has 13 residues. Between the trimmed V and J ends, which lost 7 bases and 4 bases, there was a span of 10 bases.

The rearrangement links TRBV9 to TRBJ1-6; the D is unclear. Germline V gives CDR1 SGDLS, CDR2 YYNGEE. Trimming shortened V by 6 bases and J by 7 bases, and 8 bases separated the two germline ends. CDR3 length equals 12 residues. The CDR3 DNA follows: TGTGCCAGCAACGGAAGAAATTCACCCCTCCACTTT. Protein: CASNGRNSPLHF.

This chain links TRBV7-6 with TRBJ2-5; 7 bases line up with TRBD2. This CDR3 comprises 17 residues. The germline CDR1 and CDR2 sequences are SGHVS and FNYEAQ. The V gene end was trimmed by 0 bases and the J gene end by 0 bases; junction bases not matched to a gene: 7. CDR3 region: CASSLAQREGDQETQYF. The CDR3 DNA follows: TGTGCCAGCAGCTTAGCGCAGAGGGAGGGTGACCAAGAGACCCAGTACTTC.

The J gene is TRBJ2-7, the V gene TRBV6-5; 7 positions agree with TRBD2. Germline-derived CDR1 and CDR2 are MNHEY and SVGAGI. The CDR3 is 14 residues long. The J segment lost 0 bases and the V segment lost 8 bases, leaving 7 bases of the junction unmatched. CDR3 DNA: TGTGCCAGCCGGGACTACCCTATCTCCTACGAGCAGTACTTC. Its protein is CASRDYPISYEQYF.

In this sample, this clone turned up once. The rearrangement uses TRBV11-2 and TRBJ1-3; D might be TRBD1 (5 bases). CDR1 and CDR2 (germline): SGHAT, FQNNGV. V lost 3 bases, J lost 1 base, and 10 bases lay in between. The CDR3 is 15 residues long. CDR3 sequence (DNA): TGTGCCAGCAGCTTCCCTGAGGGGTCTGGAAACACCATATATTTT. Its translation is CASSFPEGSGNTIYF. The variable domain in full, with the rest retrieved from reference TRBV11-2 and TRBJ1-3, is EAGVAQSPRYKIIEKRQSVAFWCNPISGHATLYWYQQILGQGPKLLIQFQNNGVVDDSQLPKDRFSAERLKGVDSTLKIQPAKLEDSAVYLCASSFPEGSGNTIYFGEGSWLTVV.

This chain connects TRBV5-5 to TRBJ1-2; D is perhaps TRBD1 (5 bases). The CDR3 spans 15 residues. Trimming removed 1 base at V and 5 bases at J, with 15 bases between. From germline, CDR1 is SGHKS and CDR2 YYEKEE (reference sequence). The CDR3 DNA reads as TGTGCCAGCAGCTTGTCTTCCGGGGCGAATTATGGCTACACCTTC. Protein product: CASSLSSGANYGYTF.

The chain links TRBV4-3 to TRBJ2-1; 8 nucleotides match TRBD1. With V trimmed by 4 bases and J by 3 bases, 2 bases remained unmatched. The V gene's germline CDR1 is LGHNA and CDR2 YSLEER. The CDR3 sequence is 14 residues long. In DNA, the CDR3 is TGCGCCAGCAGCCCCGGGACAGGCTACAATGAGCAGTTCTTC. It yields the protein CASSPGTGYNEQFF.

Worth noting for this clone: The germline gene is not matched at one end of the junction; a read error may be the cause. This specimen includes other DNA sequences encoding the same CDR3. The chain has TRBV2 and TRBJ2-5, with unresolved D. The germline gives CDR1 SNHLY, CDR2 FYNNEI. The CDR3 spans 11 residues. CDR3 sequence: CASSEEETQYF. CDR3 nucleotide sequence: TGTGCCAGCAGCGAAGAAGAGACCCAGTACTTC.

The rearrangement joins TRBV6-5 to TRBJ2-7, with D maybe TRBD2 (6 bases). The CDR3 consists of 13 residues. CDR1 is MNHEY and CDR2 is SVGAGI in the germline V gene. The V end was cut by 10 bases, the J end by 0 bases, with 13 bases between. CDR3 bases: TGTGCCAACTCGCGGGACTTCTCCTACGAGCAGTACTTC. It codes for CANSRDFSYEQYF.